The 24 T cell receptor beta chains in this list originate from one sample, sequenced in a study of blood T cell repertoires in COVID-19. Measured with immunoSEQ multiplex PCR; TCRdb has only the in-frame clones, and not every one. Among approximately 290,000 clones listed, approximately 90% were seen once. Sequencing input: peripheral blood. These receptors were taken from a woman aged 30 to 39 with COVID-19, enrolled during active disease.

This chain joins TRBV2 and TRBJ2-7, with D perhaps matching TRBD2 (5 bases). This CDR3 contains 14 residues. Trimming removed 2 bases from V and 0 bases from J, with 8 bases in between. Looked up from germline, CDR1 is SNHLY and CDR2 is FYNNEI. The CDR3 here is CASSETRSSYEQYF. DNA of the CDR3: TGTGCCAGCAGTGAAACTAGGAGCTCCTACGAGCAGTACTTC.

The V and J genes are TRBV7-3 and TRBJ1-1; 8 bases line up with TRBD1. V lost 5 bases to trimming and J lost 4 bases; unmatched junction nucleotides: 6. The germline V gene has CDR1 SGHTA and CDR2 FQGTGA. The CDR3 has 14 amino acids. This chain's CDR3 is CASSPGQGRTEAFF. The CDR3 region has the DNA TGTGCCAGCAGCCCCGGACAGGGCCGCACTGAAGCTTTCTTT.

This clone has more than one count but fewer than ten. The chain combines TRBV7-9 with TRBJ2-1; 11 nucleotides line up with TRBD2. CDR3 length equals 16 residues. Germline CDR1 is SEHNR and CDR2 is FQNEAQ (reference sequence). The V gene end was trimmed by 5 bases and the J gene end by 4 bases; junction bases not matched to a gene: 7. CDR3 coding DNA: TGTGCCAGCAGCGTGGGACTAGCGGACCCATACAATGAGCAGTTCTTC. Its protein product is CASSVGLADPYNEQFF.

This CDR3 is CASSRVAGVRLNEQFF. As DNA, the CDR3 is TGCGCCAGCAGCCGAGTAGCGGGAGTAAGGTTGAATGAGCAGTTCTTC. J is TRBJ2-1 and V is TRBV4-1; 9 bases fit TRBD2. CDR1 and CDR2 from the germline V gene are MGHRA and YSYEKL. The V and J ends lost 4 bases and 7 bases, in that order; junction bases with no gene match: 11. The CDR3 covers 16 residues.

There are many counts of this clone. Other DNA sequences in the same sample also yield this CDR3. This chain links TRBV5-5 with TRBJ2-7; TRBD2 aligns across 9 bases. CDR3 length: 16 amino acids. Germline assignment: CDR1 SGHKS and CDR2 YYEKEE (reference sequence). The ends lost 0 bases at V and 2 bases at J; junction bases unmatched: 6. Here the CDR3 DNA reads TGTGCCAGCAGCTTGGAGGGCGGGAGGGCCGCCTACGAGCAGTACTTC. Translation gives CASSLEGGRAAYEQYF.

The genes are TRBV25-1 and TRBJ1-5; TRBD1 might be the D (5 bases). Between the trimmed V and J ends, which lost 5 bases and 6 bases, there was a span of 11 bases. The V gene's germline CDR1 is MGHDK and CDR2 SYGVNS. The CDR3 runs 13 residues. For the CDR3, the DNA is TGTGCCAGCAGTCAGGGTGTAACTCAGCCCCAGCATTTT. Amino acids: CASSQGVTQPQHF.

The rearrangement joins TRBV28 to TRBJ2-7; 9 bases agree with TRBD1. The J segment lost 4 bases and the V segment lost 5 bases, leaving 9 bases of the junction unmatched. From germline, CDR1 is MDHEN and CDR2 SYDVKM. This CDR3 has 15 amino acids. Here the CDR3 reads CASSPVDRGLYEQYF. The CDR3 DNA reads as TGTGCCAGCAGTCCCGTGGACAGGGGTTTGTACGAGCAGTACTTC.

This clone was recorded only once. This rearrangement joins TRBV6-1 to TRBJ1-2; 7 nucleotides match TRBD1. Per germline, CDR1 MNHNS and CDR2 SASEGT. V lost 1 base to trimming and J lost 3 bases; unmatched junction nucleotides: 2. This CDR3 spans 14 amino acids. The chain's CDR3 is CASSEVRGYYGYTF. The CDR3 DNA sequence: TGTGCCAGCAGTGAAGTCAGGGGGTACTATGGCTACACCTTC.

V gene TRBV3-1 (or the pseudogene TRBV3-2) combines with J gene TRBJ1-2; D perhaps matches TRBD1 (6 bases). Germline assignment: CDR1 LGHDT and CDR2 YNNKEL (reference sequence). The CDR3 consists of 16 residues. V lost 2 bases, J lost 6 bases, and 19 bases lay in between. The CDR3 sequence is CASSQRRTDSSHGYTF. The DNA of the CDR3 is TGTGCCAGCAGCCAAAGGCGGACGGACAGTTCCCATGGCTACACCTTC.

The CDR3, as DNA: TGTGCCAGCAGCTTGGGAAGCGGTTCTAGCTCCTACGAGCAGTACTTC. Translated, it gives CASSLGSGSSSYEQYF. This chain joins TRBV11-3 and TRBJ2-7; D possibly corresponds to TRBD2 (5 bases). Trimming removed 3 bases at V and 0 bases at J, with 15 bases between. The CDR3 has 16 residues. Germline-derived CDR1 and CDR2 are SGHNT and YENEEA.

The J gene is TRBJ2-4, the V gene TRBV21-1; the table's D call, TRBD1, has no DNA check behind it. TRBV21-1 is shown as a pseudogene. The CDR3 runs 18 residues. The CDR3 DNA follows: TGTGCCAGCGGAGCGGGTCAGGGGGGTTCACTAGCCAAAAACATTCAGTACTTC. Translated: CASGAGQGGSLAKNIQYF.

This sequence joins TRBV5-1 and TRBJ1-2, with TRBD1 matching 7 bases. Germline CDR1 is SGHRS and CDR2 is YFSETQ. The CDR3 is 14 amino acids. The V segment lost 2 bases and the J segment 2 bases; nucleotides outside the gene matches: 3. CDR3 sequence reads: CASSFQGVNYGYTF. The CDR3 DNA sequence: TGCGCCAGCAGCTTCCAGGGGGTGAACTATGGCTACACCTTC.

The rearrangement joins TRBV19 to TRBJ1-2; weak D call: TRBD1 (6 bases). Germline CDR1 and CDR2: LNHDA and SQIVND (reference sequence). This CDR3 is 14 amino acids long. V lost 3 bases to trimming and J lost 8 bases, with 16 bases between them. The DNA of the CDR3 is TGTGCCAGTAGTATCAGTTGGACAGATGGGGGCTACACCTTC. Protein product: CASSISWTDGGYTF.

The V call is TRBV28, the J call TRBJ2-7; D perhaps matches TRBD2 (7 bases). Germline V CDR1 and CDR2: MDHEN, SYDVKM. The CDR3 has 13 amino acids. Trimming left V 5 bases short and J 1 base short, with 9 bases between. The CDR3 spells CASSGGASYEQYF. CDR3 DNA: TGTGCCAGCAGTGGGGGGGCGTCCTACGAGCAGTACTTC.

V gene TRBV4-2 combines with J gene TRBJ1-2, with 11 bases matching TRBD1. The J segment lost 2 bases and the V segment lost 0 bases, leaving 5 bases of the junction unmatched. Germline CDR1 reads LGHNA; CDR2 reads YNFKEQ. CDR3 size: 17 residues. The CDR3 here is CASSQDLWTGGNYGYTF. The CDR3 region has the DNA TGTGCCAGCAGCCAAGACCTTTGGACAGGGGGCAACTATGGCTACACCTTC.

V gene TRBV19 combines with J gene TRBJ2-3; 10 nucleotides match TRBD2. V dropped 7 bases and J dropped 4; count of bases not matched to a gene: 5. This CDR3 spans 14 amino acids. Germline V gene sequence: CDR1 LNHDA, CDR2 SQIVND (reference sequence). Here the CDR3 DNA reads TGTGCCAGTACCTCTAGCGGGAGCTCAGATACGCAGTATTTT. Residues: CASTSSGSSDTQYF. The whole variable domain, remainder taken from reference TRBV19 and TRBJ2-3, is DGGITQSPKYLFRKEGQNVTLSCEQNLNHDAMYWYRQDPGQGLRLIYYSQIVNDFQKGDIAEGYSVSREKKESFPLTVTSAQKNPTAFYLCASTSSGSSDTQYFGPGTRLTVL.

The V gene is TRBV15, the J gene TRBJ2-5; tentative D call: TRBD2 (6 bases). Germline CDR1 LNHNV, CDR2 YYDKDF (reference sequence). V was cut by 0 bases and J by 5 bases, with 10 bases left in between. The CDR3 totals 14 residues. The CDR3 here is CATSRDIGRETQYF. CDR3 in DNA: TGTGCCACCAGCAGAGATATAGGGAGGGAGACCCAGTACTTC. Full variable domain (missing parts from reference TRBV15 and TRBJ2-5): DAMVIQNPRYQVTQFGKPVTLSCSQTLNHNVMYWYQQKSSQAPKLLFHYYDKDFNNEADTPDNFQSRRPNTSFCFLDIRSPGLGDTAMYLCATSRDIGRETQYFGPGTRLLVL.

The chain combines TRBV14 with TRBJ1-6; D is perhaps TRBD1 (6 bases). The germline V gene has CDR1 SGHDN and CDR2 FVKESK. V was cut by 4 bases and J by 4 bases, with 11 bases left in between. CDR3 length: 15 residues. This chain's CDR3 is CASSLNRAYNSPLHF. CDR3 nucleotide sequence: TGTGCCAGCAGCCTTAACAGGGCTTATAATTCACCCCTCCACTTT.

J is TRBJ1-1 and V is TRBV2; 7 nucleotides align to TRBD1. Germline V gene data show CDR1 as SNHLY and CDR2 as FYNNEI. Germline trimming cut 6 bases from V and 4 bases from J; bases unmatched to any gene: 8. The CDR3 loop spans 14 amino acids. For the CDR3, the DNA is TGTGCCAGCAGACTGGACAGGCTAAGCACTGAAGCTTTCTTT. It codes for CASRLDRLSTEAFF. Full variable domain (rest looked up from reference TRBV2 and TRBJ1-1): EPEVTQTPSHQVTQMGQEVILRCVPISNHLYFYWYRQILGQKVEFLVSFYNNEISEKSEIFDDQFSVERPDGSNFTLKIRSTKLEDSAMYFCASRLDRLSTEAFFGQGTRLTVV.

The chain carries TRBV11-2 and TRBJ1-2, with 7 bases that match TRBD1. V shed 3 bases and J 0 bases; nucleotides not matched to a gene: 4. The V gene's germline CDR1 is SGHAT and CDR2 FQNNGV. CDR3 length equals 15 residues. CDR3 DNA: TGTGCCAGCAGCTTGACAGGGCGAACTAACTATGGCTACACCTTC. Its protein is CASSLTGRTNYGYTF.

This rearrangement joins TRBV5-1 to TRBJ1-4, with 8 positions matching TRBD1. V dropped 4 bases and J dropped 8; count of bases not matched to a gene: 13. In germline, CDR1 is SGHRS, CDR2 YFSETQ. The CDR3 has 16 amino acids. Here the CDR3 reads CASSVSGQGGGEKLFF. In nucleotides, the CDR3 is TGCGCCAGCAGCGTTAGCGGACAGGGTGGAGGGGAAAAACTGTTTTTT.

This clone was seen a few times. This sequence joins TRBV5-4 and TRBJ1-1; TRBD1 agrees at 7 bases. Looked up from germline, CDR1 is SGHNT and CDR2 is YYREEE (reference sequence). The CDR3 runs to 15 residues. The V and J ends lost 0 bases and 2 bases, in that order; junction bases with no gene match: 4. The CDR3 DNA is TGTGCCAGCAGCTTGGAACAGGGGATTAACACTGAAGCTTTCTTT. Translation: CASSLEQGINTEAFF.

The chain is built from TRBV21-1 and TRBJ2-1; TRBD2 is the table's D call and was not checked against the DNA. TRBV21-1 is termed a pseudogene. The CDR3 length is 17 residues. The CDR3 DNA reads TGTGCCAGCAGCAAAGTGGGGGGTAAAGACTCCTACAATGAGCAGTTCTTC. It translates to CASSKVGGKDSYNEQFF.

The chain recombines TRBV29-1 with TRBJ1-2; D unresolved. Looked up from germline, CDR1 is SQVTM and CDR2 is ANQGSEA. The CDR3 loop spans 14 amino acids. V was trimmed by 3 bases and J by 4 bases, leaving 15 bases between them. The CDR3 bases are TGCAGCGTTGAGGGCGGACCGGGAGTCTATGGCTACACCTTC. Protein sequence: CSVEGGPGVYGYTF.